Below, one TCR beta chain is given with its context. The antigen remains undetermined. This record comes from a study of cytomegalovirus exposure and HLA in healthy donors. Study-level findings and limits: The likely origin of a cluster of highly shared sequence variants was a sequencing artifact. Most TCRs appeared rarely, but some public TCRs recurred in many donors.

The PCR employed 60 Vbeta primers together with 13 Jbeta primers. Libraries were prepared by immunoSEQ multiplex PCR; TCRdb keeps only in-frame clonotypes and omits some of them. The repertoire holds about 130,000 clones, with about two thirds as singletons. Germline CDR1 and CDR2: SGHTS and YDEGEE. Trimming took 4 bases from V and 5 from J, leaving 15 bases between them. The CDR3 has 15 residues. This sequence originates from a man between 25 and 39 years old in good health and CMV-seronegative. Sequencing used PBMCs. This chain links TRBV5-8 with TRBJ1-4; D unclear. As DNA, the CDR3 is TGTGCCAGCAGCCGCGTTTCTGGGCCGAATGAAAAACTGTTTTTT. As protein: CASSRVSGPNEKLFF.